This TCR beta chain appears in the sequencing data of a study of blood T cells in healthy people across ages. Broader study findings: In long-lived donors, naive CD4+ cell counts and diversity exceeded those of aged donors. The study regarded diversity estimates from one million T cells as underestimates. The recorded TCR beta diversity per million T cells decreased in a roughly linear manner with age.

For the second PCR, which ran for about 7 to 12 cycles, a sample-barcoded 5' primer and a J-beta primer mix were used. TCRdb re-called the 5' RACE reads through MiXCR, storing one row per CDR3 protein. Of fewer than 2,000,000 distinct CDR3 sequences in the sample, 30% to 40% were seen once. Germline CDR1 PRHDT, CDR2 FYEKMQ (reference sequence). V was shortened by 0 bases and J by 1 base, with 13 bases between the two germline ends. CDR3 length: 17 residues. This clonotype showed up just a few times. As yet, its antigen is unknown. Source material: blood. The chain joins TRBV13 to TRBJ1-3; tentative D call: TRBD1 (6 bases). The sequence came from a young woman in good health. The chain's CDR3 is CASSLGAGGLSGNTIYF. CDR3 nucleotides: TGTGCCAGCAGCTTAGGCGCTGGGGGCTTGTCTGGAAACACCATATATTTT.